These T cell receptor beta chains were read from a single sample in a study of T-cell reconstitution after alpha-beta-depleted transplantation in children. TCRdb redid the calling of the PCR reads with MiXCR, one entry per CDR3 protein. The table has about 400,000 distinct CDR3 sequences, 20% seen once; the top ten hold around 3.9%. Material: PBMCs from the stem cell graft donor, obtained from the stem cell graft. These receptors were taken from a human donor who donated a stem cell graft to a child with acute myeloid leukemia. Both conserved end residues are part of each CDR3. D genes are given only for firm matches. A row's size may be missing; if present it is once, few, many or a size class.

D: .
size: few
V: TRBV7-2
J: TRBJ2-2
DNA: TGTGCCAGCAGCCCCGGGCGGGCAGCGAACACCGGGGAGCTGTTTTTT
CDR3: CASSPGRAANTGELFF

D: TRBD1
size: .
V: TRBV4-1
J: TRBJ1-1
DNA: TGCGCCAGCAGCCTCGTGGGGACAGGGGTTGTGGGGACTGAAGCTTTCTTT
CDR3: CASSLVGTGVVGTEAFF

D: .
size: .
V: TRBV11-2
J: TRBJ1-2
DNA: TGTGCCAGCAGCTTTTCCGGCAGGGCTAATGGCTACACCTTC
CDR3: CASSFSGRANGYTF

D: TRBD2
size: few
V: TRBV6-1
J: TRBJ2-2
DNA: TGTGCCAGCTCTCCTCTAAGGGGCGGGAGGGACACCGGGGAGCTGTTTTTT
CDR3: CASSPLRGGRDTGELFF

D: TRBD1
size: many
V: TRBV12-3/TRBV12-4
J: TRBJ2-1
DNA: TGTGCCAGCAGTTCGGGACAGGCCTACAATGAGCAGTTCTTC
CDR3: CASSSGQAYNEQFF

D: TRBD1
size: many
V: TRBV6-5
J: TRBJ2-1
DNA: TGTGCCAGCAGTTACGAGTGGACAGGGACCTACAATGAGCAGTTCTTC
CDR3: CASSYEWTGTYNEQFF

D: TRBD1
size: few
V: TRBV5-5
J: TRBJ1-2
DNA: TGTGCCAGCAGCTGGTCACAGGGGGCGCCGAGCTATGGCTACACCTTC
CDR3: CASSWSQGAPSYGYTF

D: .
size: .
V: TRBV4-1
J: TRBJ2-7
DNA: TGCGCCAGCAGCCAGGGAAAGGGGGGCCCGGGAGAGCAGTACTTC
CDR3: CASSQGKGGPGEQYF

D: .
size: many
V: TRBV29-1
J: TRBJ2-7
DNA: TGCAGCGTTGAAGGGCCGTCCGAGCAGTACTTC
CDR3: CSVEGPSEQYF

D: .
size: .
V: TRBV12-3/TRBV12-4
J: TRBJ2-2
DNA: TGTGCCAGCAGTCTGGGGACGACCTCGAACACCGGGGAGCTGTTTTTT
CDR3: CASSLGTTSNTGELFF

D: TRBD1
size: .
V: TRBV19
J: TRBJ2-5
DNA: TGTGCCAGTAGTATAGATCCTCCGGGACAGGGATGGGAGACCCAGTACTTC
CDR3: CASSIDPPGQGWETQYF

D: TRBD2
size: many
V: TRBV25-1
J: TRBJ2-2
DNA: TGTGCCAGCAGTGCGGGACTAGCGGGAGGAACGAACACCGGGGAGCTGTTTTTT
CDR3: CASSAGLAGGTNTGELFF

D: TRBD1
size: .
V: TRBV7-2
J: TRBJ2-3
DNA: TGTGCCAGCAGTAGGGACAGGTTTAGTTCTAGCACAGATACGCAGTATTTT
CDR3: CASSRDRFSSSTDTQYF

D: .
size: many
V: TRBV20-1
J: TRBJ1-2
DNA: TGCAGTGCTAGAGCGGGACGGAACTATGGCTACACCTTC
CDR3: CSARAGRNYGYTF

D: TRBD1
size: few
V: TRBV10-3
J: TRBJ2-5
DNA: TGTGCCATCAGTGAGGGGGACAGGGAAGGGACCCAGTACTTC
CDR3: CAISEGDREGTQYF

D: .
size: few
V: TRBV10-3
J: TRBJ1-1
DNA: TGTGCCGCCGCGGGGAGGGACACTGAAGCTTTCTTT
CDR3: CAAAGRDTEAFF

D: TRBD1
size: few
V: TRBV28
J: TRBJ1-2
DNA: TGTGCCAGTTCAGGGGGCATGAGTGGCTACACCTTC
CDR3: CASSGGMSGYTF

D: TRBD1
size: .
V: TRBV4-3
J: TRBJ1-1
DNA: TGCGCCAGCAGCTTAGAAATGCGGACAGGGGCTGAAGCTTTCTTT
CDR3: CASSLEMRTGAEAFF

D: TRBD2
size: few
V: TRBV27
J: TRBJ2-3
DNA: TGTGCCAGCAGTTCTCATAGCGGGAGGGCCTCAGATACGCAGTATTTT
CDR3: CASSSHSGRASDTQYF

D: .
size: once
V: TRBV2
J: TRBJ1-5
DNA: TGTGCCAGCAGAGAAACACACACCAATCAGCCCCAGCATTTT
CDR3: CASRETHTNQPQHF

D: TRBD1
size: many
V: TRBV29-1
J: TRBJ2-7
DNA: TGCAGCGTTGGTTGGACAGGGGTCAACGAGCAGTACTTC
CDR3: CSVGWTGVNEQYF

D: TRBD1
size: few
V: TRBV7-2
J: TRBJ2-7
DNA: TGTGCCAGCAGCGTAAACTCCGGGACAGGGTTCGACGAGCAGTACTTC
CDR3: CASSVNSGTGFDEQYF

D: .
size: .
V: TRBV20-1
J: TRBJ2-1
DNA: TGCAGTGCTAGGCCCCAGAATGAGCAGTTCTTC
CDR3: CSARPQNEQFF

D: TRBD1
size: .
V: TRBV2
J: TRBJ1-2
DNA: TGTGCCAGCAGTGAAGCCCTACAGGGGAACTTAGGCTATGGCTACACCTTC
CDR3: CASSEALQGNLGYGYTF

D: TRBD1
size: .
V: TRBV12-3/TRBV12-4
J: TRBJ2-1
DNA: TGTGCCAGCCAGGGGGCCACCTACAATGAGCAGTTCTTC
CDR3: CASQGATYNEQFF

D: TRBD2
size: .
V: TRBV7-3
J: TRBJ2-1
DNA: TGTGCCAGCAGCTTATGGGGTGGGGTAGCGGGAACCGGGCAGTTCTTC
CDR3: CASSLWGGVAGTGQFF

D: TRBD1
size: few
V: TRBV4-3
J: TRBJ2-3
DNA: TGCGCCAGCAGCCAAGATCGTTTTAGGGGGCCAGATACGCAGTATTTT
CDR3: CASSQDRFRGPDTQYF

D: TRBD1
size: many
V: TRBV12-3/TRBV12-4
J: TRBJ2-7
DNA: TGTGCCAGCACCAGACAGGGGTCCTACTACGAGCAGTACTTC
CDR3: CASTRQGSYYEQYF

D: .
size: few
V: TRBV25-1
J: TRBJ2-1
DNA: TGTGCCAGCAGTGAAACTTGGAATGAGCAGTTCTTC
CDR3: CASSETWNEQFF

D: TRBD1
size: .
V: TRBV18
J: TRBJ1-4
DNA: TGTGCCAGCTCACGTACGACCGACAGGGGAACTAATGAAAAACTGTTTTTT
CDR3: CASSRTTDRGTNEKLFF

D: TRBD2
size: few
V: TRBV28
J: TRBJ2-4
DNA: TGTGCCATCTTGGGACTAGCGATAGCCAAAAACATTCAGTACTTC
CDR3: CAILGLAIAKNIQYF

D: .
size: many
V: TRBV7-2
J: TRBJ2-7
DNA: TGTGCCAGCAGCTCCCCGGGTTATGAGCAGTACTTC
CDR3: CASSSPGYEQYF

D: .
size: many
V: TRBV20-1
J: TRBJ2-1
DNA: TGCAGTGCTCGTAGCGGGTCCAGGGGCAATGAGCAGTTCTTC
CDR3: CSARSGSRGNEQFF

D: TRBD2
size: .
V: TRBV20-1
J: TRBJ2-7
DNA: TGCAGTGCTAGGAGCGGGAGTTTGGGAGAGCAGTACTTC
CDR3: CSARSGSLGEQYF

D: .
size: .
V: TRBV5-1
J: TRBJ1-5
DNA: TGCGCCAGCAGCCCCGAAGGGGATCAGCCCCAGCATTTT
CDR3: CASSPEGDQPQHF

D: TRBD2
size: .
V: TRBV10-2
J: TRBJ2-1
DNA: TGCGCCAGCATCCTTCTAGCGGGAGGGCTAAATGAGCAGTTCTTC
CDR3: CASILLAGGLNEQFF

D: .
size: .
V: TRBV20-1
J: TRBJ2-7
DNA: TGCAGTGCTAGAGATCTCCCGCGGATCTCCTACGAGCAGTACTTC
CDR3: CSARDLPRISYEQYF

D: .
size: few
V: TRBV12-3/TRBV12-4
J: TRBJ1-5
DNA: TGTGCCAGCAGCAGACAGGTGGGGAGCAATCAGCTCCAGCATTTT
CDR3: CASSRQVGSNQLQHF

D: TRBD2
size: .
V: TRBV10-3
J: TRBJ2-3
DNA: TGTGCCATCAGGGGAGGGATTGGACTAGCGGTCGGTAGCACAGATACGCAGTATTTT
CDR3: CAIRGGIGLAVGSTDTQYF

D: TRBD2
size: few
V: TRBV12-3/TRBV12-4
J: TRBJ2-1
DNA: TGTGCCAGCAGTGTATTTAGCGGGAGGTCCCCTTCCTACAATGAGCAGTTCTTC
CDR3: CASSVFSGRSPSYNEQFF

D: .
size: .
V: TRBV7-9
J: TRBJ1-1
DNA: TGTGCCAGCAGCTTTGGCGGGGAGACTGAAGCTTTCTTT
CDR3: CASSFGGETEAFF

D: .
size: many
V: TRBV25-1
J: TRBJ2-7
DNA: TGTGCCAGCAGCTTTGGGACGGTTGCCTACGAGCAGTACTTC
CDR3: CASSFGTVAYEQYF

D: TRBD1
size: few
V: TRBV4-1
J: TRBJ2-3
DNA: TGCGCCAGCAGCCACAGGACAGGGGGCCGGTCGGATACGCAGTATTTT
CDR3: CASSHRTGGRSDTQYF

D: TRBD1
size: .
V: TRBV5-1
J: TRBJ1-1
DNA: TGCGCCAGCAGACACAGGGGGGGAGTGAGCACTGAAGCTTTCTTT
CDR3: CASRHRGGVSTEAFF

D: TRBD2
size: few
V: TRBV5-1
J: TRBJ2-1
DNA: TGCGCCAGCAGCTCCGGCTCAGCGGGAGTTGGCGATGAGCAGTTCTTC
CDR3: CASSSGSAGVGDEQFF

D: TRBD2
size: few
V: TRBV28
J: TRBJ2-5
DNA: TGTGCCAGCAGTCCACGGACTAGCGGGAGGTTAAGAGAGACCCAGTACTTC
CDR3: CASSPRTSGRLRETQYF

D: .
size: few
V: TRBV10-3
J: TRBJ1-5
DNA: TGTGCCATCAGTGATAAGGGAACGGGCAATCAGCCCCAGCATTTT
CDR3: CAISDKGTGNQPQHF

D: TRBD1
size: .
V: TRBV27
J: TRBJ2-5
DNA: TGTGCCAGCAGTTTAGTACAGGGGTTTGAGACCCAGTACTTC
CDR3: CASSLVQGFETQYF

D: TRBD2
size: .
V: TRBV12-3/TRBV12-4
J: TRBJ2-1
DNA: TGTGCCAGCAGGCAGGGGCTAGCGGGAACGTACAATGAGCAGTTCTTC
CDR3: CASRQGLAGTYNEQFF

D: TRBD2
size: few
V: TRBV6-4
J: TRBJ2-4
DNA: TGTGCCAAGCCCCCTCGGGGGGTTGACATTCAGTACTTC
CDR3: CAKPPRGVDIQYF

D: .
size: few
V: TRBV28
J: TRBJ2-1
DNA: TGTGCCAGCAGTTCCTTCGGCGGGGCGAACTCCTACAATGAGCAGTTCTTC
CDR3: CASSSFGGANSYNEQFF

D: TRBD2
size: .
V: TRBV28
J: TRBJ2-7
DNA: TGTGCCAGCCTTGGACTAGCGGGAGGGAACTACGAGCAGTACTTC
CDR3: CASLGLAGGNYEQYF

D: .
size: many
V: TRBV27
J: TRBJ2-3
DNA: TGTGCCAGCAGTCCGCAGACAGATACGCAGTATTTT
CDR3: CASSPQTDTQYF

D: .
size: many
V: TRBV6-5
J: TRBJ2-2
DNA: TGTGCCAGCAGTTACTCGGCGCAGGGCGTCACCGGGGAGCTGTTTTTT
CDR3: CASSYSAQGVTGELFF

D: TRBD2
size: .
V: TRBV15
J: TRBJ2-1
DNA: TGTGCCACCAGTAGCGGGGCCCCCCAGGAGCAGTTCTTC
CDR3: CATSSGAPQEQFF

D: .
size: few
V: TRBV27
J: TRBJ1-1
DNA: TGTGCCAGCAGTTTCGGTGCGGGGAGAACTGAAGCTTTCTTT
CDR3: CASSFGAGRTEAFF

D: .
size: few
V: TRBV12-3/TRBV12-4
J: TRBJ1-4
DNA: TGTGCCAGCAGTTTCTATGAAAAACTGTTTTTT
CDR3: CASSFYEKLFF

D: .
size: many
V: TRBV20-1
J: TRBJ2-7
DNA: TGCAGTGCTGCCAGTCCTACCCTCCACGAGCAGTACTTC
CDR3: CSAASPTLHEQYF

D: .
size: few
V: TRBV6-2/TRBV6-3
J: TRBJ1-5
DNA: TGTGCCAGCAGTTACGGGGGCGGGAGTCAGCCCCAGCATTTT
CDR3: CASSYGGGSQPQHF

D: .
size: few
V: TRBV27
J: TRBJ2-3
DNA: TGTGCCAGCAGTCCGATTTCCTTGGCCTACTCACGCGATACGCAGTATTTT
CDR3: CASSPISLAYSRDTQYF